A single sample gave rise to the 23 T cell receptor beta chains below, sequenced in a study of T cells in Graves' hyperthyroidism and ophthalmopathy. Amplification yielded TCR beta CDR3 regions, with RNA transcripts as the source. Initially, a first-round RT-PCR of the TCR CDR3 employed the HTBI primer set. One entry per CDR3 protein results from TCRdb running MiXCR on the multiplex PCR reads. The sample shows 300,000 or so distinct CDR3 sequences, 15% to 20% of them seen only once. The sequenced sample consisted of blood. These receptors came from a woman in her forties or fifties with Graves' hyperthyroidism.

The chain has TRBV7-9 and TRBJ2-7, with 10 bases lining up with TRBD2. This CDR3 is built from 15 residues. Germline assignment: CDR1 SEHNR and CDR2 FQNEAQ (reference sequence). V shed 1 base, J shed 6 bases, and the junction held 6 bases outside the gene matches. This chain's CDR3 is CASSLVLAGGVEQYF. CDR3 nucleotide sequence: TGTGCCAGCAGCTTAGTGTTAGCGGGAGGTGTCGAGCAGTACTTC. The variable domain in full, completed from reference TRBV7-9 and TRBJ2-7, reads DTGVSQNPRHKITKRGQNVTFRCDPISEHNRLYWYRQTLGQGPEFLTYFQNEAQLEKSRLLSDRFSAERPKGSFSTLEIQRTEQGDSAMYLCASSLVLAGGVEQYFGPGTRLTVT.

J is TRBJ1-5 and V is TRBV10-3, with D perhaps TRBD1 (5 bases). This CDR3 region has 12 residues. Trimming took 6 bases from V and 6 from J, leaving 9 bases between them. Germline CDR1 and CDR2: ENHRY and SYGVKD. The CDR3 loop reads CAISQGSQPQHF. DNA for the CDR3: TGTGCCATCAGCCAGGGTTCTCAGCCCCAGCATTTT.

At least ten counts were recorded for this clonotype. V usage is TRBV12-3 or TRBV12-4 and J usage is TRBJ2-7; D could derive from TRBD1 or TRBD2 (6 bases each). The CDR3 contains 13 residues. Trimming removed 6 bases from V and 3 bases from J, with 12 bases in between. CDR3 loop: CASSFGGHYEQYV. CDR3 in DNA: TGTGCCAGCAGCTTCGGGGGCCACTACGAGCAGTACGTC.

The genes are TRBV27 and TRBJ1-5; possibly TRBD1 for D (5 bases). This CDR3 is 15 amino acids long. V lost 4 bases and J lost 2, with 12 bases in between. Germline V gives CDR1 MNHEY, CDR2 SMNVEV (reference sequence). CDR3 residues: CASSWLAGGNQPQHF. CDR3 nucleotides: TGTGCCAGCAGTTGGCTAGCGGGGGGCAATCAGCCCCAGCATTTT.

This clonotype appeared a few times. The CDR3 loop is CASSLRGPTDEQYF. As DNA, the CDR3 is TGTGCCAGCAGTTTACGGGGTCCTACTGACGAGCAGTACTTC. The chain uses TRBV12-3 or TRBV12-4 and TRBJ2-7; TRBD2 might be the D (5 bases). Trimming took 2 bases from V and 5 from J, leaving 13 bases between them. The CDR3 loop spans 14 amino acids.

Remarks on this clonotype: A much larger clone is a single base away; this may be a read error. The rearrangement uses TRBV7-9 and TRBJ2-3; TRBD2 aligns across 8 bases. This CDR3 comprises 18 residues. Germline values: CDR1 SEHNR, CDR2 FQNEAQ (reference sequence). Trimming removed 4 bases from V and 3 bases from J; junction bases left unmatched: 15. CDR3 in amino acids: CASSWTRRGTGGTDTQYF. The CDR3 DNA reads as TGTGCCAGCAGCTGGACACGGAGGGGAACGGGAGGGACAGATACGCAGTATTTT.

This clonotype was observed a handful of times. The chain combines TRBV12-3 or TRBV12-4 with TRBJ2-2; D may match TRBD1 or TRBD2 (5 bases each). This CDR3 region has 15 residues. The germline V and J ends were trimmed by 3 bases and 3 bases, with 11 bases remaining between them. The CDR3 DNA reads TGTGCCAGCAGTTTTGGGACGGAGGACACCGGGGAGCTGTTTTTT. Amino acids: CASSFGTEDTGELFF.

This clonotype has a handful of counts. The V and J genes are TRBV2 and TRBJ2-7; the D is unclear. The CDR3 runs to 10 residues. Trimming cost V 8 bases and J 4 bases, with 6 bases left between them. CDR1 and CDR2 (germline): SNHLY, FYNNEI. CDR3 in DNA: TGTGCCAGCGAAGGGTACGAGCAGTACTTC. Residues: CASEGYEQYF.

This clonotype was seen many times. The chain couples TRBV19 to TRBJ2-6; TRBD1 matches at 8 bases. The CDR3 runs 20 residues. Trimming took 5 bases from V and 2 from J; bases not matched to a gene: 17. CDR1 is LNHDA and CDR2 is SQIVND in the germline V gene (reference sequence). The CDR3: CASSPGQANPTGTGANVLTF. The CDR3, as DNA: TGTGCCAGTAGTCCGGGACAGGCCAACCCCACGGGGACTGGGGCCAACGTCCTGACTTTC.

This clonotype appeared many times. The V gene is TRBV20-1, the J gene TRBJ1-5; D is possibly TRBD1 (6 bases). Germline assignment: CDR1 DFQATT and CDR2 SNEGSKA (reference sequence). Trimming removed 6 bases at V and 0 bases at J, with 12 bases between. This CDR3 is 14 amino acids long. The CDR3 protein is CSATTGISNQPQHF. The CDR3 DNA follows: TGCAGTGCGACTACAGGGATTAGCAATCAGCCCCAGCATTTT.

There are many counts of this clonotype. The chain recombines TRBV18 with TRBJ2-7; D is unresolved. Germline V gives CDR1 KGHSH, CDR2 LQKENI. This CDR3 is 11 amino acids long. V was shortened by 3 bases and J by 9 bases, with 9 bases between the two germline ends. The CDR3 DNA reads TGTGCCAGCTCACCCGAAGCCCCGCAGTACGTC. This sequence encodes CASSPEAPQYV.

The chain couples TRBV20-1 to TRBJ2-7; possibly TRBD1 for D (6 bases). V shed 3 bases and J shed 7 bases, with 13 bases lying between them. This CDR3 is 12 amino acids long. Germline assignment: CDR1 DFQATT and CDR2 SNEGSKA (reference sequence). The CDR3, as DNA: TGCAGTGCTAGCGGGACATCGAGAGAGCAGTACTTC. Amino acids: CSASGTSREQYF.

Turning to this clonotype: This sequence may be a read error, since a much larger clone differs from it by one base. The genes are TRBV11-2 and TRBJ2-7, with a possible D match to TRBD1 (5 bases). The DNA end is a closer match to TRBJ2-1, so the J assignment may be wrong. Germline values: CDR1 SGHAT, CDR2 FQNNGV. This CDR3 region has 16 residues. CDR3: CASSLFYGDSSYEQFF. The CDR3 nucleotides read TGTGCCAGCAGTCTATTTTATGGAGACAGCTCCTACGAGCAGTTCTTC.

V and J are TRBV28 and TRBJ2-1; TRBD2 agrees at 8 bases. This CDR3 is 17 amino acids long. Germline assignment: CDR1 MDHEN and CDR2 SYDVKM. Trimming cost V 5 bases and J 3 bases; bases outside gene matches: 12. CDR3 bases: TGTGCCAGCAGTCCTGGCCATCGGGGGGGGAACTACAATGAGCAGTTCTTC. Residues: CASSPGHRGGNYNEQFF. The variable domain in full, completed from reference TRBV28 and TRBJ2-1, reads DVKVTQSSRYLVKRTGEKVFLECVQDMDHENMFWYRQDPGLGLRLIYFSYDVKMKEKGDIPEGYSVSREKKERFSLILESASTNQTSMYLCASSPGHRGGNYNEQFFGPGTRLTVL.

This clonotype was seen ten or more times. For the CDR3, the DNA is TGCAGTGCTAGAGATACGGGCGGGAACACTGAAGCTTTCTTT. Amino acids: CSARDTGGNTEAFF. The chain links TRBV20-1 to TRBJ1-1, with D hard to call. The CDR3 runs 14 residues. Germline assignment: CDR1 DFQATT and CDR2 SNEGSKA (reference sequence). Trimming took 0 bases from V and 1 from J, leaving 9 bases between them.

This clonotype was seen many times. V usage is TRBV29-1 and J usage is TRBJ2-1; 7 nucleotides align to TRBD2. Germline CDR1 SQVTM, CDR2 ANQGSEA. Trimming at V came to 3 bases and at J to 6 bases, leaving 5 bases not matched to a gene. This CDR3 has 13 amino acids. CDR3 DNA: TGCAGCGTTGAGGGGGGGGGGACCAATGAGCAGTTCTTC. This sequence encodes CSVEGGGTNEQFF.

As for this clonotype: Lacking the conserved final phenylalanine or tryptophan, this CDR3 likely reflects a read error. The genes are TRBV30 and TRBJ2-2; weak D call: TRBD1 (6 bases). Trimming cost V 1 base and J 1 base, with 13 bases left between them. The length of the CDR3 is 16 residues. Germline V gives CDR1 GTSNPN, CDR2 SVGIG (reference sequence). The CDR3 protein is CAWSGFRTVNTGELFL. The CDR3 coding sequence is TGTGCCTGGAGTGGTTTCCGGACAGTGAACACCGGGGAGCTGTTTCTT.

At least ten counts were recorded for this clonotype. This chain links TRBV5-5 with TRBJ2-1; D is ambiguous. The germline V gene has CDR1 SGHKS and CDR2 YYEKEE (reference sequence). V was cut by 2 bases and J by 0 bases, with 9 bases left in between. The CDR3 runs 15 residues. CDR3 loop: CASSFGRPSYNEQFF. The CDR3 coding sequence is TGTGCCAGCAGCTTTGGTAGACCCTCCTACAATGAGCAGTTCTTC.

The table lists this clonotype with a few counts. This rearrangement joins TRBV7-9 to TRBJ2-7; no reliable D call. Deletions cut 7 bases from V and 3 bases from J, with 10 bases between. CDR1 is SEHNR and CDR2 is FQNEAQ in the germline V gene (reference sequence). The CDR3 extends over 12 amino acids. The CDR3 is CASTDASYEQYF. Written as DNA, the CDR3 is TGTGCCAGCACCGATGCTAGCTACGAGCAGTACTTC.

A single count supports this clonotype. The chain uses TRBV19 and TRBJ1-5; D is unclear. The CDR3 is 16 residues long. CDR1 LNHDA and CDR2 SQIVND come from the germline V gene (reference sequence). V was cut by 7 bases and J by 2 bases, with 18 bases left in between. CDR3 loop: CASTQDLTSRNQPQHF. CDR3 sequence (DNA): TGTGCCAGTACCCAGGATCTTACCTCCCGCAATCAGCCCCAGCATTTT.

The gene calls are TRBV29-1 and TRBJ2-3; 8 positions match TRBD2. This CDR3 contains 14 residues. The V gene's germline CDR1 is SQVTM and CDR2 ANQGSEA. J lost 2 bases, V lost 5 bases, and 6 bases had no gene match. The chain's CDR3 is CSVIAGGDTDTQYF. The DNA of the CDR3 is TGCAGCGTTATCGCGGGAGGCGACACAGATACGCAGTATTTT.

The chain uses TRBV9 and TRBJ2-2; D may be TRBD1 or TRBD2 (6 bases each). Germline loops: CDR1 SGDLS, CDR2 YYNGEE. The CDR3 has 15 amino acids. The V end was cut by 1 base, the J end by 3 bases, with 10 bases between. CDR3 region: CASSVWGADTGELFF. The CDR3 DNA is TGTGCCAGCAGCGTATGGGGGGCGGACACCGGGGAGCTGTTTTTT. Full variable domain (rest looked up from reference TRBV9 and TRBJ2-2): DSGVTQTPKHLITATGQRVTLRCSPRSGDLSVYWYQQSLDQGLQFLIQYYNGEERAKGNILERFSAQQFPDLHSELNLSSLELGDSALYFCASSVWGADTGELFFGEGSRLTVL.

The chain is built from TRBV30 and TRBJ2-1; TRBD2 matches 7 bases. CDR1 and CDR2 from the germline V gene are GTSNPN and SVGIG (reference sequence). The CDR3 has 11 residues. Trimming took 7 bases from V and 6 from J; bases not matched to a gene: 3. This CDR3 reads CAFRGVNEQFF. The CDR3 bases are TGTGCCTTTCGGGGGGTCAATGAGCAGTTCTTC.